Here is one T cell receptor (beta chain) with its context. The sample comes from a study of cytomegalovirus exposure and HLA in healthy donors. The study ran its PCR with 60 Vbeta and 13 Jbeta primers. The repertoire was sequenced with immunoSEQ multiplex PCR; TCRdb's copy has only in-frame clones and lacks some. The table includes approximately 200,000 clones, 79% detected once. The TCR was taken from a girl between 5 and 17 years old in good health and CMV-seropositive. The sequenced material came from PBMCs.

The CDR3: CASSKTGTWGNQPQHF. The CDR3 DNA follows: TGTGCCAGCAGTAAGACGGGAACTTGGGGCAATCAGCCCCAGCATTTT. This chain uses TRBV6-6 with TRBJ1-5; D gene ambiguous. V was shortened by 5 bases and J by 2 bases, with 16 bases between the two germline ends. Germline V gene lookup returns CDR1 MNHNY and CDR2 SVGAGI (reference sequence). This CDR3 is built from 16 residues.